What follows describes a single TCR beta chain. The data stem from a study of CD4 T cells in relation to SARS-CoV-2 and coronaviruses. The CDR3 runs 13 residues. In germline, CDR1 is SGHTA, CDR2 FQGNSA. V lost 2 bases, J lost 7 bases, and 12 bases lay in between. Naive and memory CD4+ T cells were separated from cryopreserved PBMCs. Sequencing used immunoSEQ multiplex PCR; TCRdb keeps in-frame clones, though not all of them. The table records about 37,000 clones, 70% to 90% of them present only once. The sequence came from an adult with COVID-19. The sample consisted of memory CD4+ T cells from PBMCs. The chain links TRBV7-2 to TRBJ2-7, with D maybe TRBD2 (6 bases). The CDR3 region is CASSLTGVREQYF. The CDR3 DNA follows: TGTGCCAGCAGCTTAACGGGGGTGAGGGAGCAGTACTTC. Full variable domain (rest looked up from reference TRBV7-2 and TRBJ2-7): GAGVSQSPSNKVTEKGKDVELRCDPISGHTALYWYRQSLGQGLEFLIYFQGNSAPDKSGLPSDRFSAERTGGSVSTLTIQRTQQEDSAVYLCASSLTGVREQYFGPGTRLTVT.